Presented here are 4 T cell receptor beta chains from one specimen sequenced in a study of Graves' ophthalmopathy and Graves' hyperthyroidism. Amplification of the TCR beta CDR3 regions used RNA transcripts (as template). HTBI-primed RT-PCR formed the first round, and a multiplex PCR formed the second. A single record per CDR3 protein comes from TCRdb applying MiXCR to the multiplex PCR reads. This sample has 150,000 or so distinct CDR3 sequences, with around two fifths found just once. Sequencing was done on a sample of peripheral blood. Receptor source: a woman aged 40-49 years with Graves' ophthalmopathy.

This clonotype has a count of ten or more. The chain couples TRBV20-1 to TRBJ2-6; TRBD2 might be the D (6 bases). Germline CDR1 is DFQATT and CDR2 is SNEGSKA (reference sequence). This CDR3 comprises 15 residues. Trimming pared 3 bases from V and 2 bases from J, leaving 11 bases between. In DNA, the CDR3 is TGCAGTGCTAGGGCGTGGGAGGCTGGGGCCAACGTCCTGACTTTC. As protein: CSARAWEAGANVLTF.

This clonotype has at least ten counts. This chain connects TRBV19 to TRBJ1-2, with D hard to call. The length of the CDR3 is 15 residues. Between the trimmed V and J ends, which lost 7 bases and 5 bases, there was a span of 20 bases. CDR1 LNHDA and CDR2 SQIVND come from the germline V gene (reference sequence). The CDR3 DNA reads as TGTGCCAGTACCCCCTCAGTCGAGAACCCGTATGGCTACACCTTC. The encoded protein is CASTPSVENPYGYTF.

The table lists this clonotype with many counts. CDR3: CASSIDFGTSAQETQYF. CDR3 in DNA: TGTGCCAGTAGTATAGATTTTGGGACTAGCGCCCAAGAGACCCAGTACTTC. This sequence joins TRBV19 and TRBJ2-5; 10 bases are a match to TRBD2. The V gene end was trimmed by 0 bases and the J gene end by 1 base; junction bases not matched to a gene: 5. The CDR3 contains 17 residues. CDR1 and CDR2 (germline): LNHDA, SQIVND (reference sequence).

This clonotype was found many times. J is TRBJ2-2 and V is TRBV5-1, with 7 bases fitting TRBD1. V dropped 4 bases and J dropped 1; count of bases not matched to a gene: 10. CDR1 and CDR2 from the germline V gene are SGHRS and YFSETQ. The CDR3 covers 17 residues. DNA for the CDR3: TGCGCCAGCAGCCACTCGATCCGGGACAGGAACACCGGGGAGCTGTTTTTT. It yields the protein CASSHSIRDRNTGELFF. Combining the CDR3 with reference TRBV5-1 and TRBJ2-2 gives the whole variable domain KAGVTQTPRYLIKTRGQQVTLSCSPISGHRSVSWYQQTPGQGLQFLFEYFSETQRNKGNFPGRFSGRQFSNSRSEMNVSTLELGDSALYLCASSHSIRDRNTGELFFGEGSRLTVL.